The sequence of this TCR beta chain was determined in a study of long-term antiretroviral therapy in people with HIV (dated by TCRdb to between 2021 and 2024). With respect to the entire study: Collection of the earliest samples took place about a decade ahead of the 2015 WHO recommendation for immediate ART, at a time when ART was typically delayed until CD4 counts fell. Whether ART initiation and durable HIV suppression were associated with changes in peripheral blood TRB repertoire composition and diversity was tested in a retrospective serial study. A total of some 200 cryopreserved PBMC samples came from 25 to 35 adults with confirmed HIV infection and were collected serially over a mean of approximately 6 years (range 1-12). Among the approximately 30 participants with HIV, eleven were female. No cross-contamination during QIAcube processing was seen in test extractions of a monoclonal T-cell line run alongside 33 polyclonal samples. What the research found in general, with its limitations: Starting ART was linked to a significant rise in TRB diversity, yet even with long-term ART the diversity remained significantly lower than in transplant donor controls. Inferences about post-ART repertoire changes are limited because no data were available on ART adherence, viral resistance or therapy changes. Expanded TRB clones identified before ART initiation dominated the repertoire across all time points, though the dominance fluctuated and decreased in many PLHIV after ART. Because pre-ART samples had limited cell numbers, unsorted PBMC were profiled rather than sorted CD4+ and CD8+ T cells. The samples were dated from the mid-2000s to the late 2010s, and the ART regimens that were used may be less effective than current ART regimens. Compared with controls, HIV repertoires had narrower CDR3 length ranges, and the network structure pointed to an antigen-experienced repertoire that shifted only slightly toward naive after ART. Since PBMC availability was limited, sequencing covered only the TCR beta chain, with no alpha chain pairing.

A note on this clone: Its antigen remains undetermined. The record has no base qualities; no much larger clone is one base away.

Sequencing of the TRB variable region was done with the immunoSEQ hsTCRB v3.0 assay at survey level resolution. The targeted TRB sequencing depth was roughly 40,000-50,000 T-cell genomes per sample. TRB libraries were pooled and sequenced on an Illumina MiSeq using a v3 150-cycle kit. Per the authors' processing: Repertoire analysis was performed in R inside a reproducible Nextflow workflow that covered QC, data transformation and analysis. LymphoSeq2, an R package for AIRR-Seq data exploration, was used to implement custom analyses. A handful of samples that produced fewer than 5000 total TRB sequences were removed, so 180 or so HIV repertoires were analyzed. Among the approximately 200 retained HIV repertoires, some 60 were collected before ART initiation and approximately 130 after ART initiation. Repertoires were downsampled to 5000 TRB nucleotide sequences, with summary statistics averaged over 100 downsampling iterations. Only TRB sequences with CDR3 regions of at least seven amino acids were retained for analysis. Two measures captured diversity: a Shannon entropy-derived clonality score and the Gini coefficient. In the repertoire networks, any two of the top 5000 CDR3 amino acid sequences were connected whenever the two sequences differed by an edit distance of one. Antigen specificity groups and MHC restriction were predicted for TRB CDR3 amino acid sequences with GLIPH2. To flag known CMV, EBV, HIV or tissue antigen associations, CDR3 amino acid sequences were matched against VDJdb and McPAS-TCR. Pre-ART, post-ART and control groups were compared with Wilcoxon signed-rank tests and Holm-Bonferroni correction. TCRdb retrieved this table from immuneACCESS and kept in-frame rearrangements only. Not all clones are present; in checked studies, unresolved V genes account for under half, and no reason is known for the remainder. V, J and clone size are taken as reported in that table, and D and trimming were inferred from the DNA itself. The sample has 20,000 to 30,000 clones on record, roughly 80% of them singletons. Jointly, the top ten make up roughly 6% of the sample.

Counted from cysteine to phenylalanine, this CDR3 has 13 amino acids. The kept DNA is CDR3 alone, 39 bases in frame from the first base. CDR1 and CDR2 are read off the germline V gene as SGHDT and YYEEEE. The V end loses 0 bases and the J end loses 7 bases, and a stretch of 8 bases separates them. Participants were included only if at least one PBMC sample before ART initiation and at least two post-ART samples were available. Every participant with HIV received treatment in the United States of America. Before DNA extraction, cryopreserved samples of about 0.95-11 million PBMC were thawed and then washed. At the time of the earliest PBMC sample, participants with HIV were aged between roughly 20 and 54 years. Each participant contributed PBMC samples from 1-4 timepoints before ART initiation and 2-8 timepoints after ART initiation, with a median of 7 samples. For every participant, serial HIV viral load, CD4+ T-cell count, ART history and demographic data were obtained. Genomic DNA was extracted from unsorted PBMC with a Qiagen kit on a QIAcube, processed in batches of 12 samples.

The sample consisted of unsorted PBMCs, taken 0.7 years before starting antiretroviral therapy. This clonotype originated in a man aged 25 to 40 with HIV. Recombination linked TRBV5-6 to TRBJ1-3, with the D gene call left open. The CDR3 region reads CASSLDKRNTIYF. The DNA sequence is TGTGCCAGCAGCTTGGACAAAAGGAACACCATATATTTT.